This T cell receptor beta chain stems from a study of shared clonotypes between healthy human individuals. This CDR3 comprises 14 residues. Trimming pared 1 base from V and 6 bases from J, leaving 12 bases between. Germline CDR1 SGHTA, CDR2 FQGNSA. For sorted subsets, 200 ng DNA per replicate equaled around 28,000 T cell genomes. Only in-frame clones appear in the TCRdb table, and some are missing; sequencing was by immunoSEQ multiplex PCR. Of roughly 1 million clones listed, about 80% were seen once; the top ten hold under 0.65%. The receptor was isolated from a man aged 18 to 35 in good health. Some clones in this sample may be carry-over from other donors' samples. The chain is built from TRBV7-2 and TRBJ1-2; maybe TRBD1 (5 bases). The material sequenced was memory CD4+ T cells from PBMCs. Subset denoted: CD45RA-negative fraction. This chain's CDR3 is CASSLGHGGDGYTF. The CDR3 coding sequence is TGTGCCAGCAGCTTAGGTCACGGGGGAGATGGCTACACCTTC.